The clone carrying this T cell receptor beta chain was seen more than once but under ten times. Its antigen is not known. Germline V gene data show CDR1 as SGHAT and CDR2 as FQNNGV. The CDR3 is 14 amino acids. V lost 1 base and J 0 bases, leaving 5 bases between the germline ends. The sample comes from a study of molecular identifiers for immune sequencing clone quantification. TCRdb independently ran MiXCR on the PCR reads; one entry per CDR3 protein. Here the sample spans some 590,000 distinct CDR3 sequences, approximately 24% being singletons. General study points: Highly expanded clone sizes could be underestimated by identical TCR molecules sharing a barcode.

This clonotype was obtained from a human donor in good health. Some libraries in this study had Jurkat cell RNA spiked in. The specimen was naive CD8+ T cells from blood, with Jurkat cell RNA spiked in. Subset defined: FACS-sorted CD8+CD4-CCR7+CD45RA+ naive T cells. The chain has TRBV11-2 and TRBJ2-3; D gene uncertain. CDR3 protein: CASSLVFSTDTQYF. CDR3 sequence (DNA): TGTGCCAGCAGCTTAGTTTTCAGCACAGATACGCAGTATTTT.